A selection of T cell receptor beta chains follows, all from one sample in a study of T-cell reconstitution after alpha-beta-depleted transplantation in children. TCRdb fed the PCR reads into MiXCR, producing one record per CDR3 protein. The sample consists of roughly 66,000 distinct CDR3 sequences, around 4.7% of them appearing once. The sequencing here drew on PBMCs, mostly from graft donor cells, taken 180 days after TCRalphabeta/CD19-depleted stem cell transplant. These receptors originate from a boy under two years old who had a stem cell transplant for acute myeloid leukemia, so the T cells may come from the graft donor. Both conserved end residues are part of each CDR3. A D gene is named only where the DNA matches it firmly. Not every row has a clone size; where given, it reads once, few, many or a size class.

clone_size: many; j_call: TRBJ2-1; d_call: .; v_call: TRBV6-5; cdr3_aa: CASSYGAEQFF; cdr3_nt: TGTGCCAGCAGTTACGGGGCAGAGCAGTTCTTC
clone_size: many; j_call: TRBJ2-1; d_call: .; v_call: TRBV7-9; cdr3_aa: CASSPGYTYNEQFF; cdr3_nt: TGTGCCAGCAGCCCTGGGTATACTTACAATGAGCAGTTCTTC
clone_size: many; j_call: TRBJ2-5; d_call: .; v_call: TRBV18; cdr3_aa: CASSPGGTQYF; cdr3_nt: TGTGCCAGCTCACCAGGGGGGACCCAGTACTTC
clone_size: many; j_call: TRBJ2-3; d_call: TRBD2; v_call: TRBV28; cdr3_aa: CASSQGISAGGYLTDTQYF; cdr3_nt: TGTGCCAGCAGTCAAGGAATCTCAGCGGGGGGGTACCTCACAGATACGCAGTATTTT
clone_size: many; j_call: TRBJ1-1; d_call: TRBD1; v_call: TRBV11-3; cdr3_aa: CASSRRPDRGPIGTEAFF; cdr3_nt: TGTGCCAGCAGCAGACGACCGGACAGGGGCCCAATTGGGACTGAAGCTTTCTTT
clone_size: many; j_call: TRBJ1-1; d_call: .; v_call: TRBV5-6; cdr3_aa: CASSPLVFEGPEAFF; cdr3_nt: TGTGCCAGCAGCCCACTTGTGTTTGAAGGACCCGAAGCTTTCTTT
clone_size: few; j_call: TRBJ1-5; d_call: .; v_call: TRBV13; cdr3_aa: CASSLQGNQPQHF; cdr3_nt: TGTGCCAGCAGCTTACAGGGCAATCAGCCCCAGCATTTT
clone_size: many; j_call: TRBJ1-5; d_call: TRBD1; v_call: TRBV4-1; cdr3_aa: CASKQGIYSNQPQHF; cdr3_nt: TGCGCCAGTAAACAGGGGATATATAGCAATCAGCCCCAGCATTTT
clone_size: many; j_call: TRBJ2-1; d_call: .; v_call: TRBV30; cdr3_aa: CAWERSGNNEQFF; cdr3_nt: TGTGCCTGGGAAAGGTCAGGGAACAATGAGCAGTTCTTC
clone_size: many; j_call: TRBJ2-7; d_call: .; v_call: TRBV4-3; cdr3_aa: CASSQEWGAEQYF; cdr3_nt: TGCGCCAGCAGCCAAGAGTGGGGGGCGGAGCAGTACTTC
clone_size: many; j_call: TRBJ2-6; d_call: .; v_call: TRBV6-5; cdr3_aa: CASSPTLSGANVLTF; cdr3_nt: TGTGCCAGCAGCCCAACCCTCTCTGGGGCCAACGTCCTGACTTTC
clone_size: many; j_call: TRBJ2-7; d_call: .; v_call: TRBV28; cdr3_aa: CASRLGLPQTYEQYF; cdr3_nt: TGTGCCAGCAGACTGGGACTCCCGCAAACCTACGAGCAGTACTTC
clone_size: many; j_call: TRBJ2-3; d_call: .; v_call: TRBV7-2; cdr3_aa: CASSLALQGLGTDTQYF; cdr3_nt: TGTGCCAGCAGCTTGGCCCTCCAAGGTCTCGGCACAGATACGCAGTATTTT
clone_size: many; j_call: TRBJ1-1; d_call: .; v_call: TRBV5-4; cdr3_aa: CASSLERHGNTEAFF; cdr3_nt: TGTGCCAGCAGCTTGGAGAGACACGGGAACACTGAAGCTTTCTTT
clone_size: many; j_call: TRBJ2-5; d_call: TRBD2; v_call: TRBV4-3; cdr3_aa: CASSQGGGQETQYF; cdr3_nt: TGCGCCAGCAGCCAAGGGGGGGGACAAGAGACCCAGTACTTC
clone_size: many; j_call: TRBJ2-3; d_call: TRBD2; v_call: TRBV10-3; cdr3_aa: CAISSGISGSTDTQYF; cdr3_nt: TGTGCCATCTCTAGCGGGATTAGCGGATCCACAGATACGCAGTATTTT
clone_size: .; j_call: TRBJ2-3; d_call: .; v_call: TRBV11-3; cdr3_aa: CASSLAPGATDTQYF; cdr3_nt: TGTGCCAGCAGCTTAGCCCCGGGGGCCACAGATACGCAGTATTTT
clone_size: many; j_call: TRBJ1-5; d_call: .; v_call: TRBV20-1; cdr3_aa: CSARDLLRAGDQPQHF; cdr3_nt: TGCAGTGCTAGAGATCTACTTAGGGCCGGGGATCAGCCCCAGCATTTT
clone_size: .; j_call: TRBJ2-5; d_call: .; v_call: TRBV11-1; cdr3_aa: CASSFGGWEQETQYF; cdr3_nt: TGTGCCAGCAGCTTCGGGGGATGGGAGCAAGAGACCCAGTACTTC
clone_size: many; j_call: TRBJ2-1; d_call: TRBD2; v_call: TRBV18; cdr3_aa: CASYGTSGPDNEQFF; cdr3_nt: TGTGCCAGCTATGGGACTAGCGGGCCTGACAATGAGCAGTTCTTC
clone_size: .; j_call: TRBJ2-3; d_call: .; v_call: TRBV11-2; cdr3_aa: CASSLDGAFRTDTQYF; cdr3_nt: TGTGCCAGCAGCTTAGATGGAGCCTTTCGCACAGATACGCAGTATTTT
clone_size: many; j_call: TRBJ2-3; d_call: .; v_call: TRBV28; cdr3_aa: CASSLWKHTQYF; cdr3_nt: TGTGCCAGCAGTTTATGGAAGCATACGCAGTATTTT
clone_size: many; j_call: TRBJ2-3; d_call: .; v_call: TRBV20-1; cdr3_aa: CSASPGGADTQYF; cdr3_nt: TGCAGTGCTAGCCCCGGGGGTGCAGATACGCAGTATTTT
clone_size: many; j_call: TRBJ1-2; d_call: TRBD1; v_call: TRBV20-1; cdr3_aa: CSARDFDRVVNYGYTF; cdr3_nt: TGCAGTGCTAGAGATTTCGACAGGGTCGTTAACTATGGCTACACCTTC
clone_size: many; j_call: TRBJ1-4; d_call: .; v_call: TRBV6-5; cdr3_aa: CASLGSRNEKLFF; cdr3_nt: TGTGCCAGCCTGGGGTCTCGGAATGAAAAACTGTTTTTT
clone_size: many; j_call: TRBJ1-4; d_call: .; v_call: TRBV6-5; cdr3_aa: CASSYSGQINEKLFF; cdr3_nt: TGTGCCAGCAGTTACTCTGGGCAGATCAATGAAAAACTGTTTTTT
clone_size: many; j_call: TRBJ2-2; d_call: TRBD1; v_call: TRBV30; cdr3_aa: CAWTAGQGKYGELFF; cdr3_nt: TGTGCCTGGACGGCGGGACAGGGGAAATACGGGGAGCTGTTTTTT
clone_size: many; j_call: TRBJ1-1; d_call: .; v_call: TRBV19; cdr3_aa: CASTREDSLNTEAFF; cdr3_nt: TGTGCCAGTACCCGGGAGGACAGTTTGAACACTGAAGCTTTCTTT
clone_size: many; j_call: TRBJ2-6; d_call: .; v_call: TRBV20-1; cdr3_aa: CSAQVGSGANVLTF; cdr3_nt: TGCAGTGCCCAGGTGGGCTCTGGGGCCAACGTCCTGACTTTC
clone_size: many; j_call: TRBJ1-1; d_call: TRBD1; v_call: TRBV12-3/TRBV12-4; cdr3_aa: CASSAGQLRYLNTEAFF; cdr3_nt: TGTGCCAGCAGTGCGGGACAGCTCCGTTACTTGAACACTGAAGCTTTCTTT
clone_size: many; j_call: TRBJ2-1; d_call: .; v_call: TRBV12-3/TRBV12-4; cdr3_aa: CASSFGRAPVTFNEQFF; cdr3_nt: TGTGCCAGCAGTTTTGGCAGGGCCCCCGTAACCTTCAATGAGCAGTTCTTC
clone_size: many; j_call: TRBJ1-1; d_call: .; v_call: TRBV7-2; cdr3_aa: CASNTPPNTEAFF; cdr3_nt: TGTGCCAGCAATACCCCTCCGAACACTGAAGCTTTCTTT
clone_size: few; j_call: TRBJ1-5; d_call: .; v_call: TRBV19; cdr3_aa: CASSLRSGRSNQPQHF; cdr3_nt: TGTGCCAGTAGTCTACGTTCAGGGCGCAGCAATCAGCCCCAGCATTTT
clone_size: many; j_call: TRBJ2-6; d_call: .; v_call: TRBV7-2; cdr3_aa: CASSTLGVAGANVLTF; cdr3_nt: TGTGCCAGCAGCACTTTAGGAGTGGCTGGGGCCAACGTCCTGACTTTC
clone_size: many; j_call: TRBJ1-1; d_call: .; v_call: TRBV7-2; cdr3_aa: CASSLSGGRVAFF; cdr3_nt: TGTGCCAGCAGCTTAAGTGGGGGGCGGGTAGCTTTCTTT